The rows below give T cell receptor beta chains drawn from one sample of a study of shared clonotypes between healthy human individuals. The assay was immunoSEQ multiplex PCR, and TCRdb's table has in-frame clones only and misses some. The sample consists of some 2.1 million clones, 85% to 95% of them appearing once. The source material was naive CD8+ T cells from PBMCs. Every receptor here comes from a man aged 18 to 29 in good health. Some clones in this sample may be carry-over from other donors' samples. CDR3s include the opening cysteine and the closing phenylalanine or tryptophan. A D gene is named only where the DNA matches it firmly. Clone size, where shown, is once, few, many, or a class for clones that have expanded.

v_call,d_call,clone_size,j_call,cdr3_nt,cdr3_aa
TRBV19,.,few,TRBJ2-7,TGTGCCAGTAGTATAGTCCCCGGCTACGAGCAGTACTTC,CASSIVPGYEQYF
TRBV11-2,.,.,TRBJ2-1,TGTGCCAGCAGCTTAGCGGGAAGCTCCTACAATGAGCAGTTCTTC,CASSLAGSSYNEQFF
TRBV6-6,TRBD1,.,TRBJ1-4,TGTGCCAGCAGCGCTACATCCGGGACAGTTAATGAAAAACTGTTTTTT,CASSATSGTVNEKLFF
TRBV5-4,TRBD2,.,TRBJ2-1,TGTGCGCTTAGCGGGAGCTCCTACAATGAGCAGTTCTTC,CALSGSSYNEQFF
TRBV19,.,.,TRBJ2-5,TGTGCCAGTAGGCTGGGGGGAGAAGAGACCCAGTACTTC,CASRLGGEETQYF
TRBV29-1,TRBD1,.,TRBJ2-1,TGCAGCGTTGCAGGGACAGGGAACCCTCGCTCCTACAATGAGCAGTTCTTC,CSVAGTGNPRSYNEQFF
TRBV6-5,.,.,TRBJ2-3,TGTGCCAGCAGTTACTCACAGGTTGTCACAGATACGCAGTATTTT,CASSYSQVVTDTQYF
TRBV27,.,once,TRBJ2-1,TGTGCCAGCAGTCCGACTCCACACAATGAGCAGTTCTTC,CASSPTPHNEQFF
TRBV5-4,.,.,TRBJ2-1,TGTGCCAGCAGAACCTCGGGGAAATCCTTCTACAATGAGCAGTTCTTC,CASRTSGKSFYNEQFF
TRBV5-5,.,.,TRBJ2-1,TGTGCCAGCACCCCTGCGAGGGTTTGGGAGCAGTTCTTC,CASTPARVWEQFF
TRBV30,.,.,TRBJ1-2,TGTGCCTACTACGCCGGGCGACGTTATGGCTACACCTTC,CAYYAGRRYGYTF
TRBV27,.,few,TRBJ1-1,TGTGCCAGCAGTCCCCTATTCTTGAACACTGAAGCTTTCTTT,CASSPLFLNTEAFF
TRBV14,.,.,TRBJ2-5,TGTGCCAGCAGCAGCTTCCAATACACAGGGCCACAAGAGACCCAGTACTTC,CASSSFQYTGPQETQYF
TRBV7-9,.,.,TRBJ2-1,TGTGCCAGCGTCGGGGGCCACAATGAGCAGTTCTTC,CASVGGHNEQFF
TRBV10-3,TRBD1,.,TRBJ2-7,TGTGCCATCAGTGAGTCGTTAGCAGGGGGCGAGGGCTACGAGCAGTACTTC,CAISESLAGGEGYEQYF
TRBV27,TRBD1,.,TRBJ1-1,TGTGCCAGCAGTCTTCTGGACAGGGGCACTGAAGCTTTCTTT,CASSLLDRGTEAFF
TRBV4-3,.,.,TRBJ1-2,TGCGCCAGCAGCCAAGATCAGGGTCACTATGGCTACACCTTC,CASSQDQGHYGYTF
TRBV27,TRBD1,.,TRBJ2-7,TGTGCCAGCAGACCCCGGGACAGAGCCATCCACGAGCAGTACTTC,CASRPRDRAIHEQYF
TRBV18,.,.,TRBJ2-7,TGTGCCAGCTCACCCGACAGGAGCTCCTACGAGCAGTACTTC,CASSPDRSSYEQYF
TRBV14,.,.,TRBJ2-7,TGTGCCAGCAGCCGGGACCTCTTGTACGAGCAGTACTTC,CASSRDLLYEQYF
TRBV2,TRBD1,.,TRBJ2-7,TGTGCCAGCAGCGTCGGGACAGGGGCCGACGAGCAGTACTTC,CASSVGTGADEQYF
TRBV4-3,TRBD2,.,TRBJ2-3,TGCGCCAGCAGCCAAGGGGTTTATAGCGGGAGCTCCCCAGATACGCAGTATTTT,CASSQGVYSGSSPDTQYF
TRBV2,TRBD2,.,TRBJ2-1,TGTGCCAGCATTGAAGCGGGGTACAATGAGCAGTTCTTC,CASIEAGYNEQFF
TRBV28,TRBD2,.,TRBJ2-1,TGTGCCAGCAGCAATCTCGGGGCGGGAGGGTACAATGAGCAGTTCTTC,CASSNLGAGGYNEQFF
TRBV6-4,TRBD1,.,TRBJ1-4,TGTGCCAGCAGTCACAGGGGGCCAACTAATGAAAAACTGTTTTTT,CASSHRGPTNEKLFF
TRBV6-1,TRBD2,.,TRBJ2-5,TGTGCCAGCAGTGAAGGCCGGCTAGCGGGCTTGCAAGAGACCCAGTACTTC,CASSEGRLAGLQETQYF
TRBV27,TRBD2,.,TRBJ2-3,TGTGCCAGCAGTTTAATCGTCGGGAGGGCCGGGACAGATACGCAGTATTTT,CASSLIVGRAGTDTQYF
TRBV4-1,.,.,TRBJ2-1,TGCGCCAGCAGCCAAGACCCTGGGGTCAATGAGCAGTTCTTC,CASSQDPGVNEQFF
TRBV27,.,.,TRBJ1-6,TGTGCCAGCAGTTTACGGGGCAATTCACCCCTCCACTTT,CASSLRGNSPLHF
TRBV4-3,TRBD2,.,TRBJ2-7,TGCGCCAGCAGCCACGGGACTAGCGGGAGTGACGAGCAGTACTTC,CASSHGTSGSDEQYF
TRBV2,TRBD1,.,TRBJ1-2,TGTGCCAGCAGTAACAGGGGGTCCGACTATGGCTACACCTTC,CASSNRGSDYGYTF
TRBV28,.,.,TRBJ2-5,TGTGCCAGCAGTCCCGCCCGGCAAGCGGACCACCAAGAGACCCAGTACTTC,CASSPARQADHQETQYF
TRBV4-2,.,.,TRBJ2-1,TGTGCCAGCAGCCAAGTCGAGGGATTCCCATCCTACAATGAGCAGTTCTTC,CASSQVEGFPSYNEQFF
TRBV27,TRBD1,.,TRBJ2-7,TGTGCCAGCAGCTCATCTCCCGGGACAGGGCGCTACGAGCAGTACTTC,CASSSSPGTGRYEQYF
TRBV28,.,.,TRBJ2-1,TGTGCCAGCAGTGTGGACAGATATGAGCAGTTCTTC,CASSVDRYEQFF
TRBV5-5,.,.,TRBJ1-1,TGTGCCAGCAGCCGGGGGCAGGCCACCGAAGCTTTCTTT,CASSRGQATEAFF
TRBV5-1,TRBD1,.,TRBJ2-7,TGCGCCAGCAGCTTCCTAGGGACAGGCCTCTCCTACGAGCAGTACTTC,CASSFLGTGLSYEQYF
TRBV27,.,.,TRBJ2-7,TGTGCCAGCAGTTTAGGAACGCCTGGTGAGCAGTACTTC,CASSLGTPGEQYF
TRBV9,.,.,TRBJ2-2,TGTGCCAGCAGCGTAGTAACCGGGGAGCTGTTTTTT,CASSVVTGELFF
TRBV2,TRBD1,.,TRBJ1-1,TGTGCCAGCAGGGACAGGGGAGGGACTGAAGCTTTCTTT,CASRDRGGTEAFF
TRBV10-1,TRBD2,.,TRBJ2-5,TGCGCCAGCAGCCGGGGGACTAGCAGAGAAGAGACCCAGTACTTC,CASSRGTSREETQYF
TRBV5-1,TRBD2,.,TRBJ2-1,TGCGCCAGCAGCTTGGAGGGACTAGCGGCCGCCCATGAGCAGTTCTTC,CASSLEGLAAAHEQFF
TRBV28,TRBD1,.,TRBJ2-6,TGTGCCAGCAGCCGACAGGGGTTGGTCTCTGGGGCCAACGTCCTGACTTTC,CASSRQGLVSGANVLTF
TRBV4-1,.,.,TRBJ2-1,TGCGCCAGCAGCCCCTGGGATCTAGACAATGAGCAGTTCTTC,CASSPWDLDNEQFF
TRBV2,TRBD1,.,TRBJ2-4,TGTGCCAGCATAAGAGGGACAGATACAACCCTCAAAAACATTCAGTACTTC,CASIRGTDTTLKNIQYF
TRBV7-6,.,.,TRBJ1-5,TGTGCCAGCAGCTTAACCATCGGAATTAATCAGCCCCAGCATTTT,CASSLTIGINQPQHF
TRBV5-1,.,.,TRBJ1-2,TGCGCCAGCAGCGAGGAGGGGGTCGGCTACACCTTC,CASSEEGVGYTF
TRBV6-1,.,once,TRBJ1-5,TGTGCCAGCACGGGGGCGAATCAGCCCCAGCATTTT,CASTGANQPQHF